This passage covers 5 T cell receptor beta chains from one sample sequenced in a study of beta chain features in type 1 diabetes. Their cognate antigens are unknown. Study-wide points: A moderate, significant TCRB CDR3 shortening appeared in type 1 diabetes across four CD4+ subsets.

The entirety of the isolated RNA underwent reverse transcription, so expressed TCRB transcripts were sequenced. Sequenced by immunoSEQ multiplex PCR; TCRdb stores in-frame clones only, minus some. Altogether under 850,000 clones are present, around an eighth being singletons, with the ten largest covering about 0.02%. Sequencing was performed on naive CD4+ T cells from blood. All receptors derive from a man aged 18 to 29 with type 1 diabetes.

A remark on this clone: This same CDR3 is encoded by further DNA sequences in the sample. The chain has TRBV6-1 and TRBJ1-2, with a possible D match to TRBD1 (6 bases). CDR1 is MNHNS and CDR2 is SASEGT in the germline V gene. V lost 6 bases to trimming and J lost 5 bases, with 10 bases between them. This CDR3 is built from 12 residues. The CDR3, as DNA: TGTGCCAGCAGCGAACAGGGTTATGGCTACACCTTC. Protein: CASSEQGYGYTF.

The chain's CDR3 is CASSQGLRAWEQYF. The CDR3 nucleotides read TGTGCCAGCAGCCAGGGACTTAGGGCCTGGGAGCAGTACTTC. The chain joins TRBV7-9 to TRBJ2-7, with D possibly being TRBD2 (6 bases). The CDR3 is 14 residues long. The germline V gene has CDR1 SEHNR and CDR2 FQNEAQ (reference sequence). Trimming pared 5 bases from V and 7 bases from J, leaving 18 bases between.

This clone was counted a few times. The chain links TRBV10-1 to TRBJ2-5, with 10 bases fitting TRBD1. The CDR3 runs to 16 residues. The V gene end was trimmed by 0 bases and the J gene end by 5 bases; junction bases not matched to a gene: 6. Per the germline V gene, CDR1 is WNHNN and CDR2 is SYGVQD (reference sequence). The CDR3 spells CASSESRTGGRETQYF. CDR3 nucleotide sequence: TGCGCCAGCAGTGAGTCGCGGACAGGGGGTAGGGAGACCCAGTACTTC.

This clone was seen only a few times. V usage is TRBV5-1 and J usage is TRBJ1-2; 9 bases align to TRBD1. The CDR3 extends over 13 amino acids. The J segment lost 6 bases and the V segment lost 2 bases, leaving 2 bases of the junction unmatched. Germline V lookup: CDR1 SGHRS, CDR2 YFSETQ. Here the CDR3 DNA reads TGCGCCAGCAGCTTACAGGGGGCCAATGGCTACACCTTC. Protein product: CASSLQGANGYTF.

This clone was seen more than once but under ten times. This chain uses TRBV5-8 with TRBJ2-7; the D is unclear. The CDR3 consists of 15 residues. CDR1 SGHTS and CDR2 YDEGEE come from the germline V gene. V shed 6 bases and J shed 8 bases, with 24 bases lying between them. The CDR3 DNA sequence: TGTGCCAGCACCCCACCGCAGAGGACGCTTGGGCAGCAGTACTTC. Protein: CASTPPQRTLGQQYF.